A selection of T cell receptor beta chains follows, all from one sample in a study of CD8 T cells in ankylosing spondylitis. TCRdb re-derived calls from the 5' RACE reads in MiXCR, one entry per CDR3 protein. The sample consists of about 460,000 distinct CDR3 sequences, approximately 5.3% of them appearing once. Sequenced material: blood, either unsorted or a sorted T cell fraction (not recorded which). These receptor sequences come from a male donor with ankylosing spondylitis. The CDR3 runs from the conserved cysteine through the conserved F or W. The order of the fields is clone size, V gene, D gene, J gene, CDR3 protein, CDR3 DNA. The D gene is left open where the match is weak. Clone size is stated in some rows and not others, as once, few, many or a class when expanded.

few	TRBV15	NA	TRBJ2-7	CATSSRTGNVYEQYF	TGTGCCACCAGCAGCCGTACAGGGAACGTTTACGAGCAGTACTTC
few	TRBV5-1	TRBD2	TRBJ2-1	CASRDLAGSSYNEQFF	TGCGCCAGCAGGGATTTAGCGGGCAGCTCCTACAATGAGCAGTTCTTC
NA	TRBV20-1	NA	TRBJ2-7	CSARDLMSYEQYF	TGCAGTGCTAGGGACTTGATGAGCTACGAGCAGTACTTC
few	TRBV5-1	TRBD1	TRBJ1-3	CASSNRGPGNTIYF	TGCGCCAGCAGCAACAGGGGGCCTGGAAACACCATATATTTT
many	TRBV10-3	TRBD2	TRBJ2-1	CAIRGTSNEQFF	TGTGCCATCAGGGGGACTAGTAATGAGCAGTTCTTC
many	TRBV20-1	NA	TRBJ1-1	CSARGRGGGYEAFF	TGCAGTGCTAGAGGAAGGGGAGGAGGGTATGAAGCTTTCTTT
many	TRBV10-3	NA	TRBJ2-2	CAITPGGVGELFF	TGTGCCATCACCCCCGGAGGGGTCGGGGAGCTGTTTTTT
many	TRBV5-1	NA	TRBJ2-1	CASSAIQGLVYNEQFF	TGCGCCAGCAGCGCTATACAGGGATTAGTTTACAATGAGCAGTTCTTC
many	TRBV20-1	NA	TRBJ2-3	CSARFRGGDTQYF	TGCAGTGCTAGATTTAGGGGTGGAGATACGCAGTATTTT
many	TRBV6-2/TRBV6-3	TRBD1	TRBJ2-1	CASSYEFGQGYNEQFF	TGTGCCAGCAGTTACGAATTTGGACAGGGTTACAATGAGCAGTTCTTC
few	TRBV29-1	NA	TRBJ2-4	CSVAEGPGDIQYF	TGCAGCGTGGCCGAGGGGCCGGGGGACATTCAGTACTTC
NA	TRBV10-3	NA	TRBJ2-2	CAITGGNTGELFF	TGTGCCATCACCGGGGGGAACACCGGGGAGCTGTTTTTT
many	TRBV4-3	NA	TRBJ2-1	CASSQSGRASQFF	TGCGCCAGCAGCCAGAGCGGACGGGCGAGTCAGTTCTTC
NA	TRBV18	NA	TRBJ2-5	CASSPPRAVETQYF	TGTGCCAGCTCACCACCGCGTGCAGTCGAGACCCAGTACTTC
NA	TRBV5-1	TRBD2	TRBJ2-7	CASSLALAGGSEMGEQYF	TGCGCCAGCAGCTTGGCTCTAGCGGGAGGGAGTGAGATGGGGGAGCAGTACTTC
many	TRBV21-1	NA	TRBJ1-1	CASSNCQAAPANTEAFF	TGTGCCAGCAGCAATTGCCAAGCCGCTCCGGCGAACACTGAAGCTTTCTTT
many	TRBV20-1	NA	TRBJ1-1	CSATPRSHIIF	TGCAGTGCTACACCCCGCAGCCATATCATCTTT
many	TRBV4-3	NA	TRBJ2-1	CASSQETGYNEQFF	TGCGCCAGCAGCCAAGAAACAGGTTACAATGAGCAGTTCTTC
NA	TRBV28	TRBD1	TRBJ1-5	CASSPGGGRYQPQHF	TGTGCCAGCAGCCCAGGGGGGGGTAGGTATCAGCCCCAGCATTTT
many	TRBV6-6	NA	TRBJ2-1	CASSYQGNNEQFF	TGTGCCAGCAGTTACCAAGGGAATAATGAGCAGTTCTTC
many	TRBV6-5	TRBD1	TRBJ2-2	CASSYLGTGLRANTGELFF	TGTGCCAGCAGTTACCTAGGGACAGGGTTACGCGCGAACACCGGGGAGCTGTTTTTT
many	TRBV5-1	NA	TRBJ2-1	CASSLLRGGLNEQFF	TGCGCCAGCAGCTTGTTGAGGGGGGGCCTCAATGAGCAGTTCTTC
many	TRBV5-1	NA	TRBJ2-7	CASSRDIMYEQYF	TGCGCCAGCAGCCGGGACATAATGTACGAGCAGTACTTC
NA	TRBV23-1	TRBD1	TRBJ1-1	CASRYPGTGNKAFF	TGCGCCAGCAGGTACCCTGGGACAGGGAATAAAGCTTTCTTT
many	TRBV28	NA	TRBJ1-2	CASRMGGAVVYGYTF	TGTGCCAGCAGGATGGGGGGGGCCGTCGTCTATGGCTACACCTTC
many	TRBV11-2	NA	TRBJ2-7	CASSLELPASYEQYF	TGTGCCAGCAGCTTAGAACTTCCGGCATCGTACGAGCAGTACTTC
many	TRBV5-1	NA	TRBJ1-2	CASSLHWKSMDSRRNDGYTF	TGCGCCAGCAGCCTTCATTGGAAATCCATGGACTCACGTCGAAACGATGGCTACACCTTC
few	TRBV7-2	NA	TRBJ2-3	CASSDRNTDTQYF	TGTGCCAGCAGCGACCGAAACACAGATACGCAGTATTTT
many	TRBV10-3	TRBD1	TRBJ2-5	CATGTGKETQYF	TGTGCCACTGGGACAGGGAAAGAGACCCAGTACTTC
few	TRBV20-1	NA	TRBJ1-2	CSVPREGLGGYTF	TGCAGTGTCCCACGGGAGGGGTTGGGTGGCTACACCTTC
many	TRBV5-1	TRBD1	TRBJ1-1	CASSLEQGVNTEAFF	TGCGCCAGCAGCTTGGAGCAGGGGGTGAACACTGAAGCTTTCTTT
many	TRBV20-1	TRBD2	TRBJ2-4	CSARDAGGADIQYF	TGCAGTGCTAGAGACGCGGGAGGGGCAGACATTCAGTACTTC
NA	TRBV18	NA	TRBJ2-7	CASSTGLPEIYEQYF	TGTGCCAGCTCCACTGGCCTTCCAGAGATCTACGAGCAGTACTTC
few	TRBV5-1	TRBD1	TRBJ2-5	CASSVGQGPQGTQYF	TGCGCCAGCAGCGTGGGACAGGGGCCCCAGGGGACCCAGTACTTC
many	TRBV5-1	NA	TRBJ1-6	CASSLASGRNSPLHF	TGCGCCAGCAGCTTGGCCTCTGGGAGGAATTCACCCCTCCACTTT
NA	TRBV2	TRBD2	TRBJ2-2	CASSTGGGNTGELFF	TGTGCCAGTAGTACCGGCGGGGGGAACACCGGGGAGCTGTTTTTT
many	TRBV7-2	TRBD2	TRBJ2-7	CASSLLAGGTSYEQYF	TGTGCCAGCAGCTTACTAGCGGGAGGGACATCCTACGAGCAGTACTTC
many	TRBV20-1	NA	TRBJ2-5	CSAKQDPAKETQYF	TGCAGTGCCAAACAGGACCCGGCGAAAGAGACCCAGTACTTC
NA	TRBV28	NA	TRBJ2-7	CASSLPGISYEQYF	TGTGCCAGCAGTTTACCCGGTATATCCTACGAGCAGTACTTC
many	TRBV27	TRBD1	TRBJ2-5	CASSPEGTDQETQYF	TGTGCCAGCAGTCCCGAGGGGACAGACCAAGAGACCCAGTACTTC
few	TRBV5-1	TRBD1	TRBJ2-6	CASSWTTGQAGANVLTF	TGCGCCAGCAGCTGGACGACAGGGCAGGCTGGGGCCAACGTCCTGACTTTC
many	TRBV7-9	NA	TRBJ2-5	CASSLGVVARETQYF	TGTGCCAGCAGCTTAGGGGTCGTGGCCCGAGAGACCCAGTACTTC